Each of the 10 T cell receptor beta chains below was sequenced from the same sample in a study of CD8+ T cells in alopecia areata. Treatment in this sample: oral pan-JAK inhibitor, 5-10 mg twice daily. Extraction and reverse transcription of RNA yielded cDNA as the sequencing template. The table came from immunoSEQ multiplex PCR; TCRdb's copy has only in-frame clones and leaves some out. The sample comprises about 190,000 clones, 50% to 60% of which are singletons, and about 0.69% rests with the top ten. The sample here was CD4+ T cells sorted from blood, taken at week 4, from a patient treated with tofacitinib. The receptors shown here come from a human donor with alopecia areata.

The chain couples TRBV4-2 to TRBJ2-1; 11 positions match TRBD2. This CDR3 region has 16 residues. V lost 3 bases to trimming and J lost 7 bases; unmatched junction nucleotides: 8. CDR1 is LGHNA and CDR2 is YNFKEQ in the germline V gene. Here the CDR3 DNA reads TGTGCCAGCAGCCAGATCCTAGCGGGGGGTACGAATGAGCAGTTCTTC. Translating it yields CASSQILAGGTNEQFF.

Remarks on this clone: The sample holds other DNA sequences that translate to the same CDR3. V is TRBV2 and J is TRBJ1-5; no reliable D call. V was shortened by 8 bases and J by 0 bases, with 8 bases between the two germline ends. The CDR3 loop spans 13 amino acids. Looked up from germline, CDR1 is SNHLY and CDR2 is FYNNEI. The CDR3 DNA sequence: TGTGCCAGCCGCGGGGATAGCAATCAGCCCCAGCATTTT. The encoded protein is CASRGDSNQPQHF.

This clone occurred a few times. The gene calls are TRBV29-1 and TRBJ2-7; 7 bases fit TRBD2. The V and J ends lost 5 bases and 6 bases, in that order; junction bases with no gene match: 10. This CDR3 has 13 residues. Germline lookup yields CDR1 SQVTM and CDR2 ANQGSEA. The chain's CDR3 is CSVSRGSGSEQYF. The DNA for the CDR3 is TGCAGCGTTTCTCGCGGGAGCGGAAGCGAGCAGTACTTC.

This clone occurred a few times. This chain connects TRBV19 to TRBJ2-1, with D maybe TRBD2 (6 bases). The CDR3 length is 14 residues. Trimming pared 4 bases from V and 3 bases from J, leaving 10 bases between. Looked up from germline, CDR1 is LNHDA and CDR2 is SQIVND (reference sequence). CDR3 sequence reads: CASSSGDRYNEQFF. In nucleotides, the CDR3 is TGTGCCAGTAGTAGCGGGGACCGCTACAATGAGCAGTTCTTC.

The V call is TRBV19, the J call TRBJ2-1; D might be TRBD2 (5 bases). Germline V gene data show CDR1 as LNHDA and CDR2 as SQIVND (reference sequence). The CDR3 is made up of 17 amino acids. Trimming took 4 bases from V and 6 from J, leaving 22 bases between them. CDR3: CASSTPLGAARVNEQFF. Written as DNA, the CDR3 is TGTGCCAGTAGTACACCTCTGGGAGCGGCAAGGGTCAATGAGCAGTTCTTC.

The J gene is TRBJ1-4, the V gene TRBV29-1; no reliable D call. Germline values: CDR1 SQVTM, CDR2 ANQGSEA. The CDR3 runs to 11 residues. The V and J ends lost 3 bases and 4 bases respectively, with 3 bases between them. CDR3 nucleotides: TGCAGCGTTGATAATAATGAAAAACTGTTTTTT. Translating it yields CSVDNNEKLFF.

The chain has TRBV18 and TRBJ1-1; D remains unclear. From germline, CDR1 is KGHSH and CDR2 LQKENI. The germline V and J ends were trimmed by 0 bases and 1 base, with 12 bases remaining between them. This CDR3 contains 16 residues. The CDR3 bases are TGTGCCAGCTCACCACCTGGCGGGGTCGGGAACACTGAAGCTTTCTTT. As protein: CASSPPGGVGNTEAFF.

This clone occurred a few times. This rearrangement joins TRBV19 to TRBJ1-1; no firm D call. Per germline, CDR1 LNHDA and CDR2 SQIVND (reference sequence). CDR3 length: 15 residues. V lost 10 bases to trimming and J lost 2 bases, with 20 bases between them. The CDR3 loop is CATSMAGVTNTEAFF. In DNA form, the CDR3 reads TGTGCCACCAGTATGGCCGGGGTAACAAACACTGAAGCTTTCTTT.

CDR3 loop: CASRRTGDYGYTF. The CDR3 DNA follows: TGTGCCAGCAGGAGGACAGGCGACTATGGCTACACCTTC. The chain couples TRBV5-4 to TRBJ1-2; 7 bases fit TRBD1. Germline values: CDR1 SGHNT, CDR2 YYREEE (reference sequence). After removal of 5 bases from V and 3 bases from J, the junction contained 4 bases not matched to a gene. The length of the CDR3 is 13 residues. Full variable domain (remainder filled in from reference TRBV5-4 and TRBJ1-2): ETGVTQSPTHLIKTRGQQVTLRCSSQSGHNTVSWYQQALGQGPQFIFQYYREEENGRGNFPPRFSGLQFPNYSSELNVNALELDDSALYLCASRRTGDYGYTFGSGTRLTVV.

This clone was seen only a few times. CDR3 loop: CASSKQGWEETQYF. The CDR3, as DNA: TGTGCCAGCAGTAAACAGGGGTGGGAGGAGACCCAGTACTTC. The chain uses TRBV2 and TRBJ2-5; TRBD1 matches at 7 bases. CDR3 length: 14 amino acids. V trimming: 5 bases; J trimming: 5 bases; junction bases outside the gene matches: 8. Germline CDR1 is SNHLY and CDR2 is FYNNEI.